This TCR beta chain was identified during a study of OX40 agonist ivuxolimab in advanced cancers. About the full investigation: Ivuxolimab was a fully human IgG2 agonistic monoclonal antibody targeting the costimulatory receptor OX40 (CD134). Intravenous ivuxolimab was administered to patients every 2 weeks at six dose levels: 0.01, 0.1, 0.3, 1.5, 3 and 10 mg/kg. Among the 50 to 55 dose-escalation patients, around 20 had hepatocellular carcinoma, approximately 15 melanoma, 9 renal cell carcinoma and 9 head and neck cancer. A male proportion of 75% to 85% and a mean age of about 60 years, ranging from 23 to 79, were recorded for the dose-escalation cohort. Prior anti-PD-1, anti-PD-L1 or anti-CTLA-4 therapy was permitted, and 35% to 40% of dose-escalation patients had received checkpoint inhibitors. Three dose-escalation patients achieved partial responses, one with hepatocellular carcinoma and two with cutaneous melanoma. Peripheral TCRbeta sequencing aimed to test whether ivuxolimab altered TCR sequence diversity and caused clonal T-cell expansion. The paper describes the monotherapy dose-escalation part (N of about 47 patients) of the phase I trial of ivuxolimab.

Genomic DNA was isolated from the sorted cells so that the TCRbeta CDR3 region could be sequenced. The immunoSEQ Assay was used to sequence the TCRbeta CDR3 regions. Entries here come from immuneACCESS through TCRdb and include only in-frame sequences with V and J called. Some clones fail to appear in such tables; in the studies checked, an unresolved V gene covers under half of the shortfall, and the cause of the remainder is unknown. The sample table lists roughly 62,000 clones, around 85% of them with a count of one. 3% to 4.5% of the sample is in the top ten clones. With regard to this clone: No antigen is known for it. No much larger clone exists at a distance of one base, and base qualities are not known.

Patients with autoimmune disease history or receiving systemic immunosuppression were excluded from the trial. In every dose cohort, peripheral blood was drawn for TCR sequencing at baseline, cycle 4 day 1, and cycle 7 day 1. The samples were drawn from a first-in-human, open-label, multicenter phase I dose-escalation trial of ivuxolimab. The trial enrolled adults with locally advanced or metastatic head and neck squamous cell, hepatocellular, melanoma or renal cell carcinoma. CD4+ and CD8+ T cells were sorted separately from peripheral blood before TCR sequencing. What the study reported, not specific to this receptor: Antigen specificity was not determined for the clonally expanded peripheral T cells. After ivuxolimab, CD8+ T cells had more expanded clones than CD4+ T cells on average. Low levels of normalized T-cell clonal expansion were also seen in some nonresponding patients. Clonal expansion of both CD4+ and CD8+ blood T cells was observed from baseline to week 6 at doses 0.1 to 3.0 mg/kg. In partial responders in the 0.1-3.0 mg/kg groups, normalized peripheral clonal expansion was found to be among the lowest, especially among CD8+ T cells.

The CDR3 holds 13 amino acids from the cysteine to the phenylalanine. Only the CDR3 portion is preserved as DNA: 39 bases, with reading frame beginning at the first base. CDR1 and CDR2 are drawn from the germline V gene: SGHAT, FQNNGV. This sequence uses TRBV11-2 and TRBJ2-5; a confident D gene designation cannot be given. The J call may not be correct, given that the DNA end is closer to TRBJ2-7. Specimen: CD4+ or CD8+ T cells sorted from blood, collected in a trial of the OX40 agonist ivuxolimab. The TCR sequence derives from an adult with an advanced solid tumor such as melanoma, head and neck, liver or kidney cancer. The CDR3 loop reads CASTLAHGNEQYF. At the DNA level, the sequence is TGTGCCAGCACCCTCGCCCATGGGAACGAGCAGTACTTC.